The 17 T cell receptor beta chains presented below share a single source sample, sequenced in a study of post-analysis software for immune sequencing data. No antigens are known for them. Incorporated into the TCR beta cDNA libraries were unique molecular identifiers, which served to reduce PCR and sequencing biases. MiXCR, applied by TCRdb to the PCR reads, yields one record per CDR3 protein. The sample records 450,000 to 650,000 distinct CDR3 sequences, roughly 45% being singletons. Study-level findings and limits: Among 5 or 6 TRBV segments more frequent in patients than controls were TRBV5-6, TRBV5-1 and TRBV20-1.

The material sequenced was blood. The receptors come from a girl between 5 and 17 years old with multiple sclerosis.

V usage is TRBV4-2 and J usage is TRBJ2-5; D uncertain. The J call may be mistaken, given a closer DNA end match to TRBJ2-7. The CDR3 loop spans 15 amino acids. Germline assignment: CDR1 LGHNA and CDR2 YNFKEQ. CDR3 protein: CASSQMPGVSDEQYF. The CDR3 nucleotides are TGTGCCAGCAGCCAAATGCCCGGAGTATCCGACGAGCAGTACTTC.

This clonotype has a handful of counts. The V gene is TRBV6-5, the J gene TRBJ1-1, with TRBD1 matching over 9 bases. J gave up 1 base and V 3 bases, and 3 bases lay outside the gene matches. The CDR3 loop spans 15 amino acids. The germline V gene has CDR1 MNHEY and CDR2 SVGAGI. CDR3 nucleotide sequence: TGTGCCAGCAGTTATTGGGGACAGGGGAACACTGAAGCTTTCTTT. Protein product: CASSYWGQGNTEAFF.

This clonotype has more than one count but fewer than ten. The junction and the germline gene differ at one end; a read error may be behind it. V and J are TRBV7-9 and TRBJ2-7; 8 nucleotides agree with TRBD1. The CDR3 is 15 residues long. Per the germline V gene, CDR1 is SEHNR and CDR2 is FQNEAQ (reference sequence). CDR3 coding DNA: TGCGCCAGCAGCACCGCGGCAGGGGGCCTGAACGAGCAGTACTTC. The encoded protein is CASSTAAGGLNEQYF.

This clonotype was counted between two and nine times. The chain couples TRBV7-7 to TRBJ1-5; D is unresolved. Germline V CDR1 and CDR2: SSHAT, FNYEAQ (reference sequence). The CDR3 runs 18 residues. Trimming shortened V by 5 bases and J by 0 bases, and 20 bases separated the two germline ends. CDR3 bases: TGTGCCAGCAGCATACGGCCTTGCCAGAACTATAGCAATCAGCCCCAGCATTTT. Protein sequence: CASSIRPCQNYSNQPQHF. Based on the CDR3 plus reference TRBV7-7 and TRBJ1-5, the full variable domain is GAGVSQSPRYKVTKRGQDVTLRCDPISSHATLYWYQQALGQGPEFLTYFNYEAQPDKSGLPSDRFSAERPEGSISTLTIQRTEQRDSAMYRCASSIRPCQNYSNQPQHFGDGTRLSIL.

The chain links TRBV7-9 to TRBJ2-3; D is undetermined. Germline-derived CDR1 and CDR2 are SEHNR and FQNEAQ (reference sequence). The ends were cut back, 4 bases at V and 5 bases at J, with 7 bases in the middle. The CDR3 runs 12 residues. CDR3 DNA sequence: TGTGCCAGCAGCTCAGACGGAGATACGCAGTATTTT. It translates to CASSSDGDTQYF.

This clonotype was counted at least ten times. The chain couples TRBV18 to TRBJ1-2, with D unclear. This CDR3 has 12 residues. Germline loops: CDR1 KGHSH, CDR2 LQKENI. Trimming shortened V by 5 bases and J by 1 base, and 5 bases separated the two germline ends. The CDR3 coding sequence is TGTGCCAGCTCAGACAATAACTATGGCTACACCTTC. It translates to CASSDNNYGYTF.

The chain carries TRBV5-1 and TRBJ2-2; D ambiguous. The germline V gene encodes CDR1 SGHRS and CDR2 YFSETQ. Trimming removed 0 bases from V and 4 bases from J, with 7 bases in between. This CDR3 has 14 residues. The CDR3 sequence is CASSLGPSTGELFF. CDR3 bases: TGCGCCAGCAGCTTGGGTCCGTCCACCGGGGAGCTGTTTTTT.

This rearrangement joins TRBV6-5 to TRBJ2-7; TRBD1 aligns across 10 bases. In germline, CDR1 is MNHEY, CDR2 SVGAGI. V trimming: 2 bases; J trimming: 4 bases; junction bases outside the gene matches: 8. The CDR3 covers 16 residues. The CDR3 sequence: CASSYNRDRGQYEQYF. The DNA for the CDR3 is TGTGCCAGCAGTTACAATAGGGACAGGGGTCAATACGAGCAGTACTTC.

There are a few counts of this clonotype. The CDR3 loop reads CASSVRTEYGYTF. CDR3 nucleotide sequence: TGTGCCAGCAGCGTCAGGACAGAATATGGCTACACCTTC. The rearrangement links TRBV7-2 to TRBJ1-2; D might be TRBD1 (6 bases). The CDR3 length is 13 residues. The germline gives CDR1 SGHTA, CDR2 FQGNSA. V was trimmed by 5 bases and J by 5 bases, leaving 12 bases between them.

This clonotype has only a few counts. This chain uses TRBV12-3 or TRBV12-4 with TRBJ2-3; 13 bases map to TRBD2. The CDR3 covers 16 residues. V gave up 5 bases and J gave up 5 bases; unmatched junction bases: 7. Here the CDR3 DNA reads TGTGCCAGCAGTACGGGACTAGCGGGGCGGGTAGATACGCAGTATTTT. It codes for CASSTGLAGRVDTQYF.

The J gene is TRBJ1-1, the V gene TRBV12-3 or TRBV12-4, with D unclear. The V gene lost 1 base and the J gene lost 3 bases, with 9 bases spanning the gap. The CDR3 runs to 14 residues. CDR3 region: CASSLVAGDTEAFF. The CDR3 nucleotides read TGTGCCAGCAGTTTAGTGGCAGGAGACACTGAAGCTTTCTTT.

The V and J genes are TRBV6-6 and TRBJ1-5; no reliable D call. CDR1 MNHNY and CDR2 SVGAGI come from the germline V gene (reference sequence). The CDR3 runs 12 residues. Trimming stripped 7 bases from V and 3 bases from J, with 7 bases between. The CDR3 protein is CASTSNNQPQHF. The CDR3 DNA is TGTGCCAGCACCTCAAACAATCAGCCCCAGCATTTT.

V is TRBV11-3 and J is TRBJ2-5; D call uncertain. Germline CDR1 SGHNT, CDR2 YENEEA. This CDR3 spans 14 amino acids. V was pared by 4 bases and J by 0 bases, with 9 bases between. The CDR3 is CASSSLRYQETQYF. DNA for the CDR3: TGTGCCAGCAGCTCCCTCCGGTACCAAGAGACCCAGTACTTC.

This clonotype was counted only a few times. The rearrangement joins TRBV3-1 to TRBJ2-1, with a possible D match to TRBD2 (6 bases). V was trimmed by 3 bases and J by 4 bases, leaving 13 bases between them. Looked up from germline, CDR1 is LGHDT and CDR2 is YNNKEL (reference sequence). The CDR3 is 15 amino acids. CDR3 residues: CASSQGPGGYNEQFF. The DNA of the CDR3 is TGTGCCAGCAGCCAGGGGCCCGGGGGATACAATGAGCAGTTCTTC.

The chain employs TRBV12-3 or TRBV12-4 and TRBJ2-5; TRBD2 might be the D (5 bases). The J call is in doubt because the DNA end fits TRBJ2-7 better. The CDR3 is 14 residues long. The CDR3 coding sequence is TGTGCCAGCAGTTTAGCGCACGGGAACAACGAGCAGTACTTC. Translating gives CASSLAHGNNEQYF.

This clonotype has more than one count but fewer than ten. The chain links TRBV30 to TRBJ2-3, with D maybe TRBD2 (7 bases). The CDR3 sequence is 12 residues long. Trimming removed 5 bases at V and 10 bases at J, with 16 bases between. Looked up from germline, CDR1 is GTSNPN and CDR2 is SVGIG (reference sequence). The CDR3 region is CAWGGGPRAQYF. The CDR3 DNA is TGTGCCTGGGGCGGGGGCCCCCGGGCGCAGTATTTT.

This clonotype was found a few times. The rearrangement uses TRBV20-1 and TRBJ2-4; a possible D gene is TRBD2 (5 bases). V was clipped by 2 bases and J by 1 base, with 6 bases between them. Germline CDR1 reads DFQATT; CDR2 reads SNEGSKA (reference sequence). CDR3 length equals 13 residues. CDR3 coding DNA: TGCAGTGCTAGACCGGGGGCCAAAAACATTCAGTACTTC. Protein sequence: CSARPGAKNIQYF.